This T cell receptor (beta chain) was captured by sequencing in a study of T cell repertoires in cytomegalovirus infection. TCRdb re-derived calls from the reads in MiXCR, one entry per CDR3 protein. The profile shows nearly 700,000 distinct CDR3 sequences, around 35% of them singletons. Study-wide results and limits: HLA-C-restricted CMV clonotypes gave the most frequent clonotype in two of eight donors.

Germline V gives CDR1 SGHVS, CDR2 FNYEAQ. The V and J ends lost 5 bases and 5 bases, in that order; junction bases with no gene match: 11. The CDR3 runs 15 residues. This clonotype was counted at least ten times. Its cognate antigen is unknown. The receptor was isolated from a human donor in good health (CMV status not recorded). Some clones in this sample may be carry-over from other donors' samples. Sequencing used cultured PBMCs, obtained from culture after CMV antigen stimulation. V and J are TRBV7-6 and TRBJ2-5; TRBD2 matches at 7 bases. The CDR3 loop reads CASSLGGEGVETQYF. The CDR3 DNA follows: TGTGCCAGCAGCCTCGGCGGGGAGGGTGTTGAGACCCAGTACTTC.